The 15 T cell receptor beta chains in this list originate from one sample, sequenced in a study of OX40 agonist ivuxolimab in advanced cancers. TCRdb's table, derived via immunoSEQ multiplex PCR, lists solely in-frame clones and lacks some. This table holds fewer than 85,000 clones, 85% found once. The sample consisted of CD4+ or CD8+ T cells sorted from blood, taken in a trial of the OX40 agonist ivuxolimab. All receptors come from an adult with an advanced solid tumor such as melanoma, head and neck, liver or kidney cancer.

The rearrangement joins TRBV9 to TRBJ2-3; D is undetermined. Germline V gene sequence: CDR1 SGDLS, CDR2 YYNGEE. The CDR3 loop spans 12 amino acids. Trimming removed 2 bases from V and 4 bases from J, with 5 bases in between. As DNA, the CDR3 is TGTGCCAGCAGCGTTGAGTCAGATACGCAGTATTTT. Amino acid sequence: CASSVESDTQYF.

The CDR3 loop is CASSYFTGRNTEAFF. The DNA of the CDR3 is TGTGCCAGCAGTTACTTTACGGGCAGGAACACTGAAGCTTTCTTT. The gene calls are TRBV6-6 and TRBJ1-1; D gene uncertain. The CDR3 has 15 amino acids. Germline lookup yields CDR1 MNHNY and CDR2 SVGAGI (reference sequence). Trimming took off 1 base at V and 1 base at J, with 10 bases between the two ends.

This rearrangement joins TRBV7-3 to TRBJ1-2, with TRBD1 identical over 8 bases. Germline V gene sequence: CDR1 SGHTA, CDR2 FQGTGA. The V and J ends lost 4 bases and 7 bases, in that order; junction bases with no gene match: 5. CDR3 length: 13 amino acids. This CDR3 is CASSSPGGSGYTF. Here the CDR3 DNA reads TGTGCCAGCAGCTCCCCAGGGGGCTCTGGCTACACCTTC.

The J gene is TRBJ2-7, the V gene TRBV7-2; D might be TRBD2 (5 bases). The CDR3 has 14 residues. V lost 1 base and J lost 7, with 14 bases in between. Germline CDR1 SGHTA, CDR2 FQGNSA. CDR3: CASSLEGPGREQYF. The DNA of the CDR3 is TGTGCCAGCAGCTTAGAAGGGCCGGGGAGAGAGCAGTACTTC.

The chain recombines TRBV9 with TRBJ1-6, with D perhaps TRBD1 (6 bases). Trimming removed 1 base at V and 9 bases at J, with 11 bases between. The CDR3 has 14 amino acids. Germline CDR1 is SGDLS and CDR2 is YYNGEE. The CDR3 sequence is CASSVRDTLSPLHF. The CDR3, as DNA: TGTGCCAGCAGCGTAAGGGACACGCTTTCACCCCTCCACTTT.

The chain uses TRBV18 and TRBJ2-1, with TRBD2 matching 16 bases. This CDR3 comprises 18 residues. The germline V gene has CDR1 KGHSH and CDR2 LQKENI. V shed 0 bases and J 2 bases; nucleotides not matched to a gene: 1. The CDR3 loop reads CASSPPGTSGGAYNEQFF. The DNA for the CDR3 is TGTGCCAGCTCACCACCGGGGACTAGCGGGGGGGCCTACAATGAGCAGTTCTTC.

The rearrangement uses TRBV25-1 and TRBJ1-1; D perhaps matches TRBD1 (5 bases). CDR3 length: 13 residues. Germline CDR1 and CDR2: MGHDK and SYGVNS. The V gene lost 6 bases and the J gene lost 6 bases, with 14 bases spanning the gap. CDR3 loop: CASSPRVQAEAFF. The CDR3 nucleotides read TGTGCCAGCAGCCCCAGGGTGCAGGCTGAAGCTTTCTTT.

The CDR3 bases are TGCGCCAGCAGGCAGGAGGGGAGCACAGATACGCAGTATTTT. It codes for CASRQEGSTDTQYF. The chain couples TRBV5-1 to TRBJ2-3; tentative D call: TRBD2 (6 bases). This CDR3 comprises 14 residues. The germline CDR1 and CDR2 sequences are SGHRS and YFSETQ. V lost 5 bases, J lost 0 bases, and 10 bases lay in between.

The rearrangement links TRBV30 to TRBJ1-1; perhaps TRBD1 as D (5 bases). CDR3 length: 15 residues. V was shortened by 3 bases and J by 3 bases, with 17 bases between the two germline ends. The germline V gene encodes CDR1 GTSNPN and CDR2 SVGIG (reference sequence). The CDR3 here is CAWRRGGGFYTEAFF. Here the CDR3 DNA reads TGTGCCTGGAGACGTGGGGGGGGATTTTACACTGAAGCTTTCTTT. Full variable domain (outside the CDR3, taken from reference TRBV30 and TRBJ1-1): SQTIHQWPATLVQPVGSPLSLECTVEGTSNPNLYWYRQAAGRGLQLLFYSVGIGQISSEVPQNLSASRPQDRQFILSSKKLLLSDSGFYLCAWRRGGGFYTEAFFGQGTRLTVV.

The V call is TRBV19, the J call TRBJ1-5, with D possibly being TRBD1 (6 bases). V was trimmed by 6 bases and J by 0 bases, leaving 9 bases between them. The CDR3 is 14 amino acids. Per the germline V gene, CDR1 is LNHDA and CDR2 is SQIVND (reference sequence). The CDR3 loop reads CASSQGLSNQPQHF. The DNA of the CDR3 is TGTGCCAGTAGCCAGGGGCTTAGCAATCAGCCCCAGCATTTT.

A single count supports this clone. The CDR3 sequence is CASSSERATDTQYF. The CDR3 bases are TGTGCCAGCAGCTCGGAGCGGGCCACAGATACGCAGTATTTT. The V gene is TRBV7-9, the J gene TRBJ2-3, with TRBD2 as a possible D gene (6 bases). Deletions cut 4 bases from V and 2 bases from J, with 10 bases between. This CDR3 spans 14 amino acids. The V gene's germline CDR1 is SEHNR and CDR2 FQNEAQ (reference sequence).

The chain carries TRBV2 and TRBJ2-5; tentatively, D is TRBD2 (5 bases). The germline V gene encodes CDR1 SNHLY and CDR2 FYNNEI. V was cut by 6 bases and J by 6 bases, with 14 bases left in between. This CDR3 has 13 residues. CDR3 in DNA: TGTGCCAGCAGCCCCACTAGTGCACAGACCCAGTACTTC. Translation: CASSPTSAQTQYF.

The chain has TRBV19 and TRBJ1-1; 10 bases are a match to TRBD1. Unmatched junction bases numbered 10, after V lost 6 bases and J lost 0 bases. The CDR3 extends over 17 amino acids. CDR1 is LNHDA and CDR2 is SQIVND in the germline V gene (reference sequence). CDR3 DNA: TGTGCCAGTAGGCTTGACAGGGGGCCGTCGATGAACACTGAAGCTTTCTTT. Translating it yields CASRLDRGPSMNTEAFF.

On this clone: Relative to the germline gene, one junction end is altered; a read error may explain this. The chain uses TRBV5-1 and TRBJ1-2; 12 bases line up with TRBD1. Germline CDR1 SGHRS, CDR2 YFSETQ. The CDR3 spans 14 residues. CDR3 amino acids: CASSPGQGARGYTF. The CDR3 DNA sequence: TGTGCCAGCAGCCCGGGACAGGGGGCGAGGGGCTACACCTTC.

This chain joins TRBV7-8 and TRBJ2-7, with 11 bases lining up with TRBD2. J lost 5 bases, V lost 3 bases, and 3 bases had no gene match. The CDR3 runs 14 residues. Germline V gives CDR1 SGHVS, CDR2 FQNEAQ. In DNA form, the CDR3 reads TGTGCCAGCAGCTTTAGCGGGGGGGGGAACGAGCAGTACTTC. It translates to CASSFSGGGNEQYF.